This entry features one T cell receptor beta chain sequence. The antigen is not known. The sample comes from a study of blood T cells in healthy people across ages. Study results and caveats: Both naive CD4+ cell counts and diversity were greater in long-lived donors than in aged donors.

CDR1 and CDR2 from the germline V gene are SGHRS and YFSETQ. The CDR3 sequence is 17 residues long. V trimming: 2 bases; J trimming: 7 bases; junction bases outside the gene matches: 11. There were at least 5.5 micrograms of total RNA extracted from every sample. Sample-barcoded 5' priming and a J-beta primer mix drove a second PCR of 7 to 11 cycles. MiXCR was run by TCRdb on the 5' RACE reads, yielding one entry per CDR3 protein. The data show roughly 500,000 distinct CDR3 sequences, 27% seen once. The chain carries TRBV5-1 and TRBJ2-3, with 12 bases identical to TRBD2. Sequencing used blood. The TCR sequence derives from a woman in her seventies in good health. CDR3 sequence reads: CASSFGLAGLVGNTQYF. For the CDR3, the DNA is TGCGCCAGCAGCTTTGGACTAGCGGGACTCGTCGGGAATACGCAGTATTTT.